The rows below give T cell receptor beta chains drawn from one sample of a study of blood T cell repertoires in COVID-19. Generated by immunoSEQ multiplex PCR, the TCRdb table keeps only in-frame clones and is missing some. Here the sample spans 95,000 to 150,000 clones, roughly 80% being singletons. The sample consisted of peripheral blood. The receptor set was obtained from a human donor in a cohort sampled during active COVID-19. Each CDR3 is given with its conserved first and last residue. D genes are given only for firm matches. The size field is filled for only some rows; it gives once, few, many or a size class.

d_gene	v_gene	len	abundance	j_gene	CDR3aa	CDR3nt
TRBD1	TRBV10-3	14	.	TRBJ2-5	CAISGDRGKETQYF	TGTGCCATCAGTGGGGACAGAGGAAAAGAGACCCAGTACTTC
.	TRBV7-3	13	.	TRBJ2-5	CASSLSRVETQYF	TGTGCCAGCAGCTTAAGCCGGGTGGAGACCCAGTACTTC
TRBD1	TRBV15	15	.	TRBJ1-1	CATSRDTGGTTEAFF	TGTGCCACCAGCAGGGATACAGGGGGTACCACTGAAGCTTTCTTT
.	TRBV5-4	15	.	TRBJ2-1	CASSPGLGPDNEQFF	TGTGCCAGCAGTCCGGGTCTGGGGCCCGACAATGAGCAGTTCTTC
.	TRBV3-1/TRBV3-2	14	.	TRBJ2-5	CASSPSEGQETQYF	TGTGCCAGCAGCCCTTCGGAGGGGCAAGAGACCCAGTACTTC
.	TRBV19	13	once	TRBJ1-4	CASSLATNEKLFF	TGTGCCAGTAGCCTTGCAACTAATGAAAAACTGTTTTTT
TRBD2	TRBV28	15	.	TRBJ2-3	CASKLAGQNTDTQYF	TGTGCCAGCAAACTAGCGGGACAAAACACAGATACGCAGTATTTT
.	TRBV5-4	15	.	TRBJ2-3	CASSLSTGYPDTQYF	TGTGCCAGCAGCTTGAGCACAGGGTATCCAGATACGCAGTATTTT
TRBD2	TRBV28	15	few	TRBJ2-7	CASSGGGAYSYEQYF	TGTGCCAGCAGTGGCGGGGGAGCCTACTCCTACGAGCAGTACTTC
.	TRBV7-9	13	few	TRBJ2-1	CASSSLSWGEQFF	TGTGCCAGCAGCTCCCTTAGCTGGGGCGAGCAGTTCTTC
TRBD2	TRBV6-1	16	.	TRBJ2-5	CASSESGTSGAGAQYF	TGTGCCAGCAGTGAAAGTGGGACTAGCGGGGCCGGGGCCCAGTACTTC
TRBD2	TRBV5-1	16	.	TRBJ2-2	CASSPSAGGGPGELFF	TGCGCCAGCAGCCCAAGTGCGGGAGGAGGTCCCGGGGAGCTGTTTTTT
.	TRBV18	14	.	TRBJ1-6	CASSPGGGYSPLHF	TGTGCCAGCTCCCCCGGTGGGGGGTATTCACCCCTCCACTTT
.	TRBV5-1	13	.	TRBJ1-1	CASSLVRNTEAFF	TGCGCCAGCAGCTTGGTCAGGAACACTGAAGCTTTCTTT
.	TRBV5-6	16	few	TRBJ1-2	CASSEVGTSSYYGYTF	TGTGCCAGCAGCGAGGTCGGTACCTCCTCTTACTATGGCTACACCTTC
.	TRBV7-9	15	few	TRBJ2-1	CASSLGQGFGNEQFF	TGTGCCAGCAGCTTAGGGCAGGGTTTCGGTAATGAGCAGTTCTTC
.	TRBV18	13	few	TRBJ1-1	CASSDQGYTEAFF	TGTGCCAGCTCCGACCAGGGTTACACTGAAGCTTTCTTT
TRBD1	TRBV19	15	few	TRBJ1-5	CASRGGTASNQPQHF	TGTGCCAGTAGGGGTGGGACAGCTAGCAATCAGCCCCAGCATTTT
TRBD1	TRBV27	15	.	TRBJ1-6	CASRGVDRDRSPLHF	TGTGCCAGCAGGGGCGTGGACAGGGATCGGTCACCCCTCCACTTT
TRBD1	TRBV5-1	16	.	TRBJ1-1	CASSFAGSYRGTEAFF	TGCGCCAGCAGCTTCGCAGGGTCGTACAGGGGCACTGAAGCTTTCTTT
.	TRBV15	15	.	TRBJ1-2	CATSRERRPRDGYTF	TGTGCCACCAGCAGAGAAAGGAGGCCTAGGGATGGCTACACCTTC
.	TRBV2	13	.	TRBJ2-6	CASTDWGANVLTF	TGTGCCAGCACCGACTGGGGGGCCAACGTCCTGACTTTC
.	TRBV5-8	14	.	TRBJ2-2	CASSLTAGTGELFF	TGTGCCAGCAGCTTAACCGCGGGCACCGGGGAGCTGTTTTTT
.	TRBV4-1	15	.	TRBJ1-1	CASSQLRGEDTEAFF	TGCGCCAGCAGCCAACTCAGAGGTGAGGACACTGAAGCTTTCTTT